The clone carrying this TCR beta chain was seen only a few times. Its target is unknown. The CDR3 sequence is 17 residues long. The ends were cut back, 5 bases at V and 3 bases at J, with 22 bases in the middle. CDR1 and CDR2 from the germline V gene are SGHTA and FQGNSA. A sample-barcoded 5' primer and a J-beta primer mix were used in a second PCR of about 7 to 12 cycles. TCRdb processed the 5' RACE reads anew with MiXCR; each CDR3 protein has one entry. Altogether 1.5 million to 2 million distinct CDR3 sequences are present, roughly two fifths being singletons, with the ten largest covering about 21%. This entry comes from a study of blood T cells in healthy people across ages. At the level of the study: Template switching retrieved approximately one barcoded beta molecule for each two T cells.

The donors, aged roughly 6 to 95, were healthy Caucasians from Russia. Study-wide results and limits: A strong correlation was found between TCR beta diversity and the percentage of naive T cells. Roughly linearly, TCR beta diversity per million T cells fell as age increased.

What was sequenced was blood. This sequence originates from a human donor in good health. The rearrangement uses TRBV7-2 and TRBJ1-2; D gene ambiguous. This CDR3 is CASSLTAGNTEYYGYTF. CDR3 sequence (DNA): TGTGCCAGCAGCCTCACCGCAGGAAATACAGAATACTATGGCTACACCTTC. The whole variable domain, remainder taken from reference TRBV7-2 and TRBJ1-2, is GAGVSQSPSNKVTEKGKDVELRCDPISGHTALYWYRQSLGQGLEFLIYFQGNSAPDKSGLPSDRFSAERTGGSVSTLTIQRTQQEDSAVYLCASSLTAGNTEYYGYTFGSGTRLTVV.